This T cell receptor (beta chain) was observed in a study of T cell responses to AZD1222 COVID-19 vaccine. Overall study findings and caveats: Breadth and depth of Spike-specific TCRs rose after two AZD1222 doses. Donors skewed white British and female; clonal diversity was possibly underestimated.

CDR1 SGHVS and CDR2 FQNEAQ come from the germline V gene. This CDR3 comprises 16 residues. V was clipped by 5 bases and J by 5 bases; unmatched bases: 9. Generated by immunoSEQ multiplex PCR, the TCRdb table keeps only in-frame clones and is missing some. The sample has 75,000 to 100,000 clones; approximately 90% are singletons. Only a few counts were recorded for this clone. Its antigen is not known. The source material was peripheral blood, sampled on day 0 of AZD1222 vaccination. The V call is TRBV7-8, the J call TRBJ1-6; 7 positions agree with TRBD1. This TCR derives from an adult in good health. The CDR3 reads CASSLAGTENNSPLHF. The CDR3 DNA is TGTGCCAGCAGCCTCGCGGGGACAGAGAATAATTCACCCCTCCACTTT.